Presented here are 30 T cell receptor beta chains from one specimen sequenced in a study of long-term antiretroviral therapy in people with HIV. This was the immunoSEQ v3.0 assay at survey level. Sequencing was performed with immunoSEQ multiplex PCR; in TCRdb, only in-frame clones are kept and a portion is missing. Among tens of thousands of clones listed, around four fifths were seen once. The specimen was unsorted PBMCs, collected 1.1 years before starting antiretroviral therapy. These receptors came from a woman between 35 and 50 years old with HIV.

About this clone: One junction end disagrees with the germline gene, perhaps due to a read error. The chain carries TRBV11-2 and TRBJ1-2; D call uncertain. CDR3 size: 13 residues. Germline V gene data show CDR1 as SGHAT and CDR2 as FQNNGV. CDR3 nucleotides: TGTGCCAGCAGTTTAGGGAGCGGGTATGGCTACACCTTC. Translation: CASSLGSGYGYTF.

V gene TRBV10-1 combines with J gene TRBJ1-1, with a weak D call TRBD1 (6 bases). This CDR3 has 13 amino acids. Germline V CDR1 and CDR2: WNHNN, SYGVQD (reference sequence). The V end lost 3 bases, the J end lost 9 bases, and 14 bases lay between the germline ends. As DNA, the CDR3 is TGCGCCAGCAGTGACCCCCCAGGGGACCAAGCTTTCTTT. This encodes CASSDPPGDQAFF.

The rearrangement links TRBV7-2 to TRBJ1-4; 11 nucleotides agree with TRBD1. The CDR3 has 17 residues. The germline CDR1 and CDR2 sequences are SGHTA and FQGNSA. The V segment lost 1 base and the J segment 5 bases; nucleotides outside the gene matches: 6. The CDR3 DNA is TGTGCCAGCAGCTTAGTGGGACAGGGGGATCCCAATGAAAAACTGTTTTTT. Its translation is CASSLVGQGDPNEKLFF.

This sequence joins TRBV30 and TRBJ2-7; D is undetermined. CDR3 length: 11 residues. CDR1 and CDR2 (germline): GTSNPN, SVGIG (reference sequence). Trimming pared 2 bases from V and 9 bases from J, leaving 11 bases between. The CDR3 DNA reads as TGTGCCTGGAGTAAACTTTGGGGGCAGTACTTC. Translation gives CAWSKLWGQYF.

This chain links TRBV6-1 with TRBJ1-2; D is uncertain. Between the trimmed V and J ends, which lost 2 bases and 2 bases, there was a span of 9 bases. This CDR3 has 14 amino acids. Germline values: CDR1 MNHNS, CDR2 SASEGT. DNA of the CDR3: TGTGCCAGCAGTGAACTAGGGCCGAACTATGGCTACACCTTC. Protein sequence: CASSELGPNYGYTF.

The chain employs TRBV2 and TRBJ2-2; 9 bases align to TRBD2. This CDR3 has 15 residues. CDR1 is SNHLY and CDR2 is FYNNEI in the germline V gene. V dropped 6 bases and J dropped 5; count of bases not matched to a gene: 7. The CDR3: CASSVTSGGTGELFF. In DNA, the CDR3 is TGTGCCAGCAGCGTGACTAGCGGAGGTACCGGGGAGCTGTTTTTT.

CDR3: CASSWGENYGYTF. Written as DNA, the CDR3 is TGTGCCAGCTCATGGGGGGAGAACTATGGCTACACCTTC. This chain connects TRBV18 to TRBJ1-2, with a weak D call TRBD1 (5 bases). The CDR3 totals 13 residues. Germline-derived CDR1 and CDR2 are KGHSH and LQKENI. V lost 5 bases, J lost 2 bases, and 9 bases lay in between.

The chain has TRBV29-1 and TRBJ1-1, with D possibly being TRBD1 (6 bases). The CDR3 is 13 amino acids. Germline V gives CDR1 SQVTM, CDR2 ANQGSEA. V lost 1 base and J lost 4, with 10 bases in between. In DNA, the CDR3 is TGCAGCGTTGAAGTGGACAGAAGCACTGAAGCTTTCTTT. Protein: CSVEVDRSTEAFF.

This rearrangement joins TRBV25-1 to TRBJ1-5, with D uncertain. Germline-derived CDR1 and CDR2 are MGHDK and SYGVNS. Trimming took 3 bases from V and 3 from J, leaving 9 bases between them. The CDR3 length is 14 residues. The CDR3 loop is CASSDSSTNQPQHF. CDR3 nucleotide sequence: TGTGCCAGCAGTGACTCCTCTACCAATCAGCCCCAGCATTTT. Full variable domain (missing parts from reference TRBV25-1 and TRBJ1-5): EADIYQTPRYLVIGTGKKITLECSQTMGHDKMYWYQQDPGMELHLIHYSYGVNSTEKGDLSSESTVSRIRTEHFPLTLESARPSHTSQYLCASSDSSTNQPQHFGDGTRLSIL.

V gene TRBV30 combines with J gene TRBJ1-2; D unclear. Germline V CDR1 and CDR2: GTSNPN, SVGIG (reference sequence). Trimming took off 1 base at V and 5 bases at J, with 8 bases between the two ends. This CDR3 region has 12 residues. CDR3 loop: CAWSASGYGYTF. CDR3 DNA: TGTGCCTGGAGTGCCTCCGGGTATGGCTACACCTTC.

A few counts support this clone. The chain joins TRBV5-4 to TRBJ2-7; possible D gene TRBD1, 6 bases. CDR1 is SGHNT, CDR2 YYREEE, per germline (reference sequence). V was clipped by 3 bases and J by 7 bases, with 14 bases between them. The length of the CDR3 is 13 residues. The CDR3 is CASSWDNAWEQYF. In nucleotides, the CDR3 is TGTGCCAGCAGCTGGGACAATGCTTGGGAGCAGTACTTC.

Here the CDR3 DNA reads TGCGCCAGCAGCTTGGGCCAGCGGGAGGGGACTGAGCAGTTCTTC. The encoded protein is CASSLGQREGTEQFF. The chain links TRBV5-1 to TRBJ2-1; TRBD2 matches 10 bases. CDR3 size: 15 residues. Looked up from germline, CDR1 is SGHRS and CDR2 is YFSETQ. With 0 bases clipped from V and 9 bases from J, the junction kept 6 bases outside the gene matches. Filled out from reference TRBV5-1 and TRBJ2-1, the complete variable domain reads KAGVTQTPRYLIKTRGQQVTLSCSPISGHRSVSWYQQTPGQGLQFLFEYFSETQRNKGNFPGRFSGRQFSNSRSEMNVSTLELGDSALYLCASSLGQREGTEQFFGPGTRLTVL.

J is TRBJ1-1 and V is TRBV6-1, with a weak D call TRBD1 (5 bases). In germline, CDR1 is MNHNS, CDR2 SASEGT. The V end was cut by 2 bases, the J end by 6 bases, with 16 bases between. The CDR3 has 15 residues. CDR3 in amino acids: CASSEWGPSTSEAFF. CDR3 DNA sequence: TGTGCCAGCAGTGAATGGGGACCTAGTACTTCTGAAGCTTTCTTT.

The chain recombines TRBV7-9 with TRBJ1-5; D is possibly TRBD1 (6 bases). Deletions cut 0 bases from V and 4 bases from J, with 10 bases between. The CDR3 has 15 amino acids. CDR1 is SEHNR, CDR2 FQNEAQ, per germline (reference sequence). CDR3 in DNA: TGTGCCAGCAGCTTAGCGGGACACCGAAATCAGCCCCAGCATTTT. Translation gives CASSLAGHRNQPQHF. Using reference TRBV7-9 and TRBJ1-5 for the parts outside the CDR3, the full variable domain is DTGVSQNPRHKITKRGQNVTFRCDPISEHNRLYWYRQTLGQGPEFLTYFQNEAQLEKSRLLSDRFSAERPKGSFSTLEIQRTEQGDSAMYLCASSLAGHRNQPQHFGDGTRLSIL.

The CDR3 DNA is TGCGCCAGCAGCTTAGATTCGGGGGGGTTGACAGATACGCAGTATTTT. Translated: CASSLDSGGLTDTQYF. The rearrangement links TRBV5-1 to TRBJ2-3; 8 positions agree with TRBD2. Germline CDR1 and CDR2: SGHRS and YFSETQ. V was pared by 2 bases and J by 3 bases, with 8 bases of the junction left unmatched. The CDR3 is 16 residues long.

The gene calls are TRBV19 and TRBJ2-7, with TRBD1 as a possible D gene (5 bases). The V gene's germline CDR1 is LNHDA and CDR2 SQIVND (reference sequence). CDR3 length: 14 residues. V was pared by 1 base and J by 4 bases, with 11 bases between. DNA of the CDR3: TGTGCCAGTAGTATAGCAGGGTTGACGTACGAGCAGTACTTC. Amino acids: CASSIAGLTYEQYF.

The rearrangement uses TRBV5-1 and TRBJ2-2; D is unresolved. The CDR3 is 16 residues long. CDR1 is SGHRS and CDR2 is YFSETQ in the germline V gene. V lost 5 bases and J lost 8, with 22 bases in between. The CDR3 DNA reads TGCGCCAGCAGAACGGGCAGGATCGAATTCACGGGGGAGCTGTTTTTT. Translation: CASRTGRIEFTGELFF.

The rearrangement joins TRBV19 to TRBJ1-2; a possible D gene is TRBD1 (5 bases). This CDR3 contains 14 residues. Germline V CDR1 and CDR2: LNHDA, SQIVND (reference sequence). The V and J ends lost 1 base and 7 bases respectively, with 13 bases between them. The CDR3 bases are TGTGCCAGTAGTATAGGGGGCCAGGGTTCTGGCTACACCTTC. Translation gives CASSIGGQGSGYTF.

V and J are TRBV25-1 and TRBJ1-1, with D unresolved. Trimming left V 1 base short and J 3 bases short, with 12 bases between. Germline-derived CDR1 and CDR2 are MGHDK and SYGVNS. The CDR3 totals 15 residues. This CDR3 reads CASSESGTTYTEAFF. The CDR3 DNA reads as TGTGCCAGCAGTGAATCCGGCACTACTTACACTGAAGCTTTCTTT.

The gene calls are TRBV7-9 and TRBJ1-1, with D maybe TRBD1 (5 bases). This CDR3 contains 14 residues. Trimming removed 0 bases from V and 2 bases from J, with 7 bases in between. The germline CDR1 and CDR2 sequences are SEHNR and FQNEAQ (reference sequence). The CDR3: CASSLAGGNTEAFF. CDR3 nucleotide sequence: TGTGCCAGCAGCTTAGCGGGGGGAAACACTGAAGCTTTCTTT.

The chain carries TRBV25-1 and TRBJ1-6; TRBD1 matches at 7 bases. Germline V gene lookup returns CDR1 MGHDK and CDR2 SYGVNS. This CDR3 has 16 residues. The trim removed 3 bases at V and 7 bases at J, leaving 9 bases unmatched. The CDR3 sequence is CASSDPIRGGNSPLHF. Written as DNA, the CDR3 is TGTGCCAGCAGTGACCCGATCAGGGGGGGGAATTCACCCCTCCACTTT. Supplemented by reference TRBV25-1 and TRBJ1-6, the full variable domain reads EADIYQTPRYLVIGTGKKITLECSQTMGHDKMYWYQQDPGMELHLIHYSYGVNSTEKGDLSSESTVSRIRTEHFPLTLESARPSHTSQYLCASSDPIRGGNSPLHFGNGTRLTVT.

The J gene is TRBJ2-2, the V gene TRBV9, with 7 nucleotides matching TRBD2. This CDR3 comprises 18 residues. Trimming cost V 0 bases and J 3 bases; bases outside gene matches: 11. CDR1 is SGDLS, CDR2 YYNGEE, per germline. In DNA, the CDR3 is TGTGCCAGCAGCGTAGGAGACCCGGGAGGCACATACACCGGGGAGCTGTTTTTT. Protein sequence: CASSVGDPGGTYTGELFF. Supplemented by reference TRBV9 and TRBJ2-2, the full variable domain reads DSGVTQTPKHLITATGQRVTLRCSPRSGDLSVYWYQQSLDQGLQFLIQYYNGEERAKGNILERFSAQQFPDLHSELNLSSLELGDSALYFCASSVGDPGGTYTGELFFGEGSRLTVL.

The CDR3 spells CASTTPGRTYEQYF. CDR3 bases: TGTGCCAGCACCACACCGGGACGAACCTACGAGCAGTACTTC. The J gene is TRBJ2-7, the V gene TRBV5-6, with D tentatively TRBD1 or TRBD2 (5 bases each). Trimming stripped 6 bases from V and 2 bases from J, with 15 bases between. The germline V gene has CDR1 SGHDT and CDR2 YYEEEE. The CDR3 runs 14 residues.

The chain is built from TRBV5-1 and TRBJ2-3; unclear D gene. In germline, CDR1 is SGHRS, CDR2 YFSETQ. This CDR3 has 15 amino acids. The V end lost 0 bases, the J end lost 1 base, and 9 bases lay between the germline ends. The CDR3 DNA sequence: TGCGCCAGCAGCTTGGACGGGCTCGGCACAGATACGCAGTATTTT. Protein: CASSLDGLGTDTQYF.

The chain has TRBV11-2 and TRBJ2-2; TRBD1 aligns across 9 bases. This CDR3 has 15 amino acids. Germline V gene data show CDR1 as SGHAT and CDR2 as FQNNGV. V was clipped by 3 bases and J by 4 bases; unmatched bases: 3. The CDR3 spells CASSLTGGVTGELFF. In DNA, the CDR3 is TGTGCCAGCAGCTTGACAGGGGGAGTCACCGGGGAGCTGTTTTTT.

This chain uses TRBV7-8 with TRBJ2-7, with 7 bases aligning to TRBD2. Trimming removed 1 base from V and 2 bases from J; junction bases left unmatched: 2. Looked up from germline, CDR1 is SGHVS and CDR2 is FQNEAQ. This CDR3 comprises 14 residues. CDR3 in amino acids: CASSLVRGAYEQYF. DNA for the CDR3: TGTGCCAGCAGCTTAGTTCGGGGGGCCTACGAGCAGTACTTC.

J is TRBJ1-6 and V is TRBV5-6; D gene ambiguous. This CDR3 comprises 13 residues. Between the trimmed V and J ends, which lost 2 bases and 9 bases, there was a span of 9 bases. Germline assignment: CDR1 SGHDT and CDR2 YYEEEE. The CDR3 protein is CASSFDIGSPLHF. The CDR3 bases are TGTGCCAGCAGCTTCGACATTGGTTCACCCCTCCACTTT. Full variable domain (remainder filled in from reference TRBV5-6 and TRBJ1-6): DAGVTQSPTHLIKTRGQQVTLRCSPKSGHDTVSWYQQALGQGPQFIFQYYEEEERQRGNFPDRFSGHQFPNYSSELNVNALLLGDSALYLCASSFDIGSPLHFGNGTRLTVT.

This clone turned up a few times. This chain uses TRBV27 with TRBJ1-5; unclear D gene. Germline V gene data show CDR1 as MNHEY and CDR2 as SMNVEV (reference sequence). The ends were cut back, 8 bases at V and 9 bases at J, with 14 bases in the middle. The CDR3 is 12 amino acids. In DNA form, the CDR3 reads TGTGCCAGCCAGGCCACGGCAGGGCCCCAGCATTTT. Translated: CASQATAGPQHF.

The rearrangement joins TRBV5-6 to TRBJ1-4; weak D call: TRBD1 (5 bases). The CDR3 is made up of 14 amino acids. The V gene lost 3 bases and the J gene lost 4 bases, with 10 bases spanning the gap. Per the germline V gene, CDR1 is SGHDT and CDR2 is YYEEEE. CDR3 in DNA: TGTGCCAGCAGCTGGAGGGACGGTAATGAAAAACTGTTTTTT. Its protein is CASSWRDGNEKLFF.

The chain is built from TRBV7-6 and TRBJ2-1; D possibly matches TRBD1 or TRBD2 (6 bases each). There are 12 residues in the CDR3. The germline V gene encodes CDR1 SGHVS and CDR2 FNYEAQ. V lost 8 bases to trimming and J lost 9 bases, with 14 bases between them. In DNA, the CDR3 is TGTGCCAGCTCCGTAGGGGGGCTTGAGCAGTTCTTC. Its translation is CASSVGGLEQFF.